This TCR beta chain was recorded in a study of blood T cells in healthy people across ages. Alongside a J-beta primer mix, a sample-barcoded 5' primer served in a second PCR lasting roughly 7 to 12 cycles. One entry per CDR3 protein, called by TCRdb with MiXCR from the 5' RACE reads. The profile shows hundreds of thousands of distinct CDR3 sequences, about 62% of them singletons. Germline V gives CDR1 SNHLY, CDR2 FYNNEI. Trimming removed 6 bases at V and 5 bases at J, with 11 bases between. The CDR3 runs 12 residues. Sequenced: blood. The receptor was isolated from a man under 40 in good health. The genes are TRBV2 and TRBJ2-7; D is ambiguous. CDR3 loop: CASSRRSHEQYF. Here the CDR3 DNA reads TGTGCCAGCAGCCGACGGTCCCACGAGCAGTACTTC.